One T cell receptor (beta chain) is described in this entry. Original methodology: By means of reference gene primer amplification, nucleated cell counts were estimated. Assay: immunoSEQ multiplex PCR; the TCRdb copy retains only in-frame clones and omits some. V, J and clone size reflect that table, while D and trimming were determined from the DNA. The data hold approximately 150,000 clones, with approximately 88% observed a single time. This sample was included in a study of blood T cell repertoires in COVID-19. Study background: Material from acute and convalescent COVID-19 was sourced from the United States, Italy and Spain. Sample material is recorded as cDNA or gDNA derived from T cells, B-cell-depleted T cells, or PBMCs.

The CDR3 runs to 12 residues. The ends were cut back, 3 bases at V and 2 bases at J, with 5 bases in the middle. Germline V gives CDR1 LGHNT, CDR2 FRNRAP. Sequences were obtained from peripheral blood. This TCR was sampled from a human donor in a cohort sampled during active COVID-19. The chain couples TRBV12-5 to TRBJ2-7; D unresolved. This chain's CDR3 is CASGFGPYEQYF. The CDR3 region has the DNA TGTGCTAGTGGTTTTGGGCCCTACGAGCAGTACTTC.